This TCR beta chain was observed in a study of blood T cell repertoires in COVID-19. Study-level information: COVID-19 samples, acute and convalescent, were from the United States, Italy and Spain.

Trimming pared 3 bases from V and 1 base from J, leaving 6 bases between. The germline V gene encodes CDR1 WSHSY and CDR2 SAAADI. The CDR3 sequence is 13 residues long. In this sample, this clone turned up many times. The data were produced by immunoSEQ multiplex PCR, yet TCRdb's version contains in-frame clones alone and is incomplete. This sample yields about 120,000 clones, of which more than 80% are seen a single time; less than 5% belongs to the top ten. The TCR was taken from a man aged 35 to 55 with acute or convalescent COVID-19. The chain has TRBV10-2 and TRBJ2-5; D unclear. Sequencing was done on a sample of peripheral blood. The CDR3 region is CASSESGQETQYF. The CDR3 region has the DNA TGCGCCAGCAGTGAATCGGGCCAAGAGACCCAGTACTTC.